The 7 T cell receptor beta chains in this list originate from one sample, sequenced in a study of lymphopenia after photon versus proton radiotherapy. Libraries were prepared by immunoSEQ multiplex PCR; TCRdb keeps only in-frame clonotypes and omits some of them. This table has 40,000 or so clones, about 85% appearing once. The sequenced sample was peripheral blood, obtained from a patient treated with photon-based radiotherapy. The receptors were sampled from a man in his forties or fifties with gastric cancer.

This chain connects TRBV5-1 to TRBJ2-1; D gene unclear. Germline V lookup: CDR1 SGHRS, CDR2 YFSETQ. CDR3 size: 13 residues. V lost 0 bases and J lost 5, with 6 bases in between. CDR3 sequence (DNA): TGCGCCAGCAGCTTGGTGCAAAACAATGAGCAGTTCTTC. As protein: CASSLVQNNEQFF.

This clone appeared once. This sequence joins TRBV27 and TRBJ1-1; tentative D call: TRBD1 (6 bases). This CDR3 comprises 14 residues. Trimming removed 7 bases at V and 1 base at J, with 13 bases between. Germline V gene sequence: CDR1 MNHEY, CDR2 SMNVEV (reference sequence). The CDR3 coding sequence is TGTGCCAGCAATTCGGCGGGGGCGAACACTGAAGCTTTCTTT. It translates to CASNSAGANTEAFF.

The V gene is TRBV7-3, the J gene TRBJ1-6; D not certain. Deletions cut 3 bases from V and 8 bases from J, with 8 bases between. The CDR3 has 13 amino acids. Germline CDR1 SGHTA, CDR2 FQGTGA. The CDR3 sequence: CASSLGLDSPLHF. CDR3 bases: TGTGCCAGCAGCTTGGGCCTGGATTCACCCCTCCACTTT. Full variable domain (remainder filled in from reference TRBV7-3 and TRBJ1-6): GAGVSQTPSNKVTEKGKYVELRCDPISGHTALYWYRQSLGQGPEFLIYFQGTGAADDSGLPNDRFFAVRPEGSVSTLKIQRTERGDSAVYLCASSLGLDSPLHFGNGTRLTVT.

The V call is TRBV5-4, the J call TRBJ1-5; D not certain. With 0 bases removed from V and 8 bases from J, the gap between germline ends came to 12 bases. The germline V gene encodes CDR1 SGHNT and CDR2 YYREEE (reference sequence). This CDR3 region has 14 residues. The CDR3: CASSLAPLLEPQHF. The CDR3 nucleotides read TGTGCCAGCAGCTTGGCACCCCTTTTAGAGCCCCAGCATTTT.

The chain uses TRBV12-5 and TRBJ1-3; no clear D gene. V dropped 6 bases and J dropped 1 base, with 7 bases sitting between them. The V gene's germline CDR1 is LGHNT and CDR2 FRNRAP. CDR3 size: 13 residues. Here the CDR3 DNA reads TGTGCTAGTGGATCAGGATCTGGAAACACCATATATTTT. As protein: CASGSGSGNTIYF.

The chain links TRBV5-1 to TRBJ2-2; 8 bases agree with TRBD1. V lost 4 bases to trimming and J lost 0 bases; unmatched junction nucleotides: 5. Germline V gene sequence: CDR1 SGHRS, CDR2 YFSETQ. The length of the CDR3 is 16 residues. In DNA form, the CDR3 reads TGCGCCAGCAGCCCTAGGACAGGGTCGAACACCGGGGAGCTGTTTTTT. It codes for CASSPRTGSNTGELFF.

A few counts support this clone. The V gene is TRBV5-1, the J gene TRBJ2-7; no clear D. Germline loops: CDR1 SGHRS, CDR2 YFSETQ. This CDR3 region has 14 residues. Trimming took off 1 base at V and 0 bases at J, with 8 bases between the two ends. CDR3 loop: CASSLQVSSYEQYF. The CDR3 nucleotides read TGCGCCAGCAGCTTGCAGGTTAGCTCCTACGAGCAGTACTTC.